Listed below are T cell receptor beta chains from one sample, sequenced in a study of human T cells and chemical hapten exposure. Using its own MiXCR run on the RACE reads, TCRdb lists one record per CDR3 protein. The sample gives roughly 200,000 distinct CDR3 sequences, under 25% of which show up once; roughly 6.7% is in the top ten. Sequenced here: whole blood, sampled in connection with sensitization to the hapten diphenylcyclopropenone (DPC). The source is a woman aged 50 to 60 with alopecia areata. Some clones in this sample may be carry-over from other donors' samples. The CDR3 runs from the conserved cysteine through the conserved F or W. The order of the fields is clone size, V gene, D gene, J gene, CDR3 DNA, CDR3 protein. A D gene is named only where the DNA matches it firmly. Expanded clones are given a class, and other clones once, few, many or no size at all.

-	TRBV20-1	TRBD1	TRBJ2-3	TGCAGTGTTCCTAGGGGACAGGGGCGGGATACGCAGTATTTT	CSVPRGQGRDTQYF
-	TRBV5-1	-	TRBJ2-5	TGCGCCAGCAGGTTGGGTCAGCAAGAGACCCAGTACTTC	CASRLGQQETQYF
few	TRBV19	TRBD2	TRBJ2-1	TGTGCCACGCTGGGGAGGGGACTAGCGACTAACAGTGAGCAGTTCTTC	CATLGRGLATNSEQFF
many	TRBV28	TRBD1	TRBJ1-6	TGTGCCAGCAGTCCAGGACAGGGGGCCGTTTCACCCCTCCACTTT	CASSPGQGAVSPLHF
few	TRBV12-5	-	TRBJ2-4	TGTGCTAGTGGTTCCTCCCCGGGACGGAGGGGGCAAAACATTCAGTACTTC	CASGSSPGRRGQNIQYF
-	TRBV7-9	-	TRBJ1-2	TGTGCCAGCAGTCAAGACAGGACCAATGGCTACACCTTC	CASSQDRTNGYTF
-	TRBV6-6	-	TRBJ1-3	TGTGCCAGCACCCACAGGGTGAGCTCTGGAAACACCATATATTTT	CASTHRVSSGNTIYF
many	TRBV29-1	-	TRBJ2-7	TGCAGCGTTGGACAGGACTACGAGCAGTACTTC	CSVGQDYEQYF
-	TRBV29-1	TRBD2	TRBJ2-1	TGCAGCGTTGACGGGACTAGCATTTCCTACAATGAGCAGTTCTTC	CSVDGTSISYNEQFF
-	TRBV5-1	TRBD1	TRBJ2-7	TGCGCCAGCAGCTCCGGACAGGGCCACCACGAGCAGTACTTC	CASSSGQGHHEQYF
few	TRBV5-1	-	TRBJ1-2	TGCGCCAGCAGCTTGAGCCCGACAGCGAACTATGGCTACACCTTC	CASSLSPTANYGYTF
few	TRBV20-1	-	TRBJ2-4	TGCAGTGCGTTGACTGGTCCTACCAAAAACATTCAGTACTTC	CSALTGPTKNIQYF
few	TRBV29-1	TRBD2	TRBJ2-3	TGCAGCGTTGAACACAAGGGAGGGAGCACAGATACGCAGTATTTT	CSVEHKGGSTDTQYF
-	TRBV29-1	-	TRBJ2-3	TGCAGCGTTGAAGGGCGATACACAGATACGCAGTATTTT	CSVEGRYTDTQYF
many	TRBV29-1	TRBD2	TRBJ2-1	TGCAGCGTTGAGGCGGGAGGGTACAATGAGCAGTTCTTC	CSVEAGGYNEQFF
once	TRBV6-1	TRBD2	TRBJ2-1	TGTGCCAGCAGTGAGCGGCTAGCGGGAGGTGATGAGCAGTTCTTC	CASSERLAGGDEQFF
-	TRBV24-1	-	TRBJ1-1	TGTGCCACCAGTGAAAGGACATCGCTGGGGACTGAAGCTTTCTTT	CATSERTSLGTEAFF
few	TRBV2	TRBD2	TRBJ2-1	TGTGCCAGTCTGCCCGGACTAGCGAACAATGAGCAGTTCTTC	CASLPGLANNEQFF
-	TRBV9	TRBD1	TRBJ2-7	TGTGCCAGCAGCGCTGGGACAGGGGGCACCGAGCAGTACTTC	CASSAGTGGTEQYF
-	TRBV29-1	TRBD1	TRBJ1-2	TGCAGCGGAAGGACAGGGGAGAATGGCTACACCTTC	CSGRTGENGYTF
-	TRBV6-1	-	TRBJ2-7	TGTGTCAGCAGTGAAAGTTATACTAACCTACGAGGGCAGTACTTC	CVSSESYTNLRGQYF
-	TRBV7-2	TRBD2	TRBJ2-3	TGTGCCAGCAGCTTAGTAGCGGGAGGGACTTACACAGATGCGCAGTATTTT	CASSLVAGGTYTDAQYF
-	TRBV7-9	TRBD1	TRBJ1-2	TGTGCCAGCAGCCTCCTCTCCCTGGGACAGAAGAACTATGGCTACACCTTC	CASSLLSLGQKNYGYTF
-	TRBV6-5	-	TRBJ1-1	TGTGCCAGCAGTTACGGTACAGGGAGCACTGAAGCTTTCTTT	CASSYGTGSTEAFF
few	TRBV27	-	TRBJ1-1	TGTGCCAGCAGTTTAGTGGCGGAAACTGAAGCTTTCTTT	CASSLVAETEAFF
few	TRBV7-8	TRBD1	TRBJ1-2	TGTGCCAGCAGCCGAAGACAGGGGGGTGGCTACACCTTC	CASSRRQGGGYTF
-	TRBV19	-	TRBJ1-2	TGTGCCAGTAAAGACAGCTACTATGGCTACACCTTC	CASKDSYYGYTF
few	TRBV29-1	TRBD1	TRBJ2-5	TGCAGCGTTGAGGGGGACAGGGGGCCGGAGACCCAGTACTTC	CSVEGDRGPETQYF
few	TRBV10-3	TRBD1	TRBJ2-1	TGTGCCATCAGTAGGGACAGGGTCAATGAGCAGTTCTTC	CAISRDRVNEQFF
-	TRBV20-1	-	TRBJ2-1	TGCAGTGTCCGGGGAGGTTGGGACGGTGAGCAGTTCTTC	CSVRGGWDGEQFF
few	TRBV20-1	-	TRBJ2-5	TGCAGTGCACCGGGGGAACAAGAGACCCAGTACTTC	CSAPGEQETQYF
many	TRBV20-1	TRBD2	TRBJ2-1	TGCAGTGCTAGAGATCATGTCATAGCGGGAGGACCTAGCTCCTACAATGAGCAGTTCTTC	CSARDHVIAGGPSSYNEQFF
-	TRBV5-1	-	TRBJ2-1	TGCGCCAGCAGCTTGGTGGGAACAGTTTCCAATGAGCAGTTCTTC	CASSLVGTVSNEQFF
-	TRBV5-1	-	TRBJ2-5	TGCGCCAGCAGCCCCCTAGCGCAGCCCCAAGAGACCCAGTACTTC	CASSPLAQPQETQYF
many	TRBV5-1	TRBD1	TRBJ2-4	TGCGCCAGCAGCTTGGAAGCAGGGGGCAACATTCAGTACTTC	CASSLEAGGNIQYF
-	TRBV6-5	-	TRBJ1-4	TGTGCCAGCAGACAGGGCGAGGAAAAACTGTTTTTT	CASRQGEEKLFF
few	TRBV9	TRBD1	TRBJ2-7	TGTGCCAGCAGCGAACAGGGACAGGGTGACGAGCAGTACTTC	CASSEQGQGDEQYF
few	TRBV9	-	TRBJ2-2	TGTGCCAGCAGCTCCGCCTTACGGGGGAACACCGGGGAGCTGTTTTTT	CASSSALRGNTGELFF
-	TRBV12-3/TRBV12-4	TRBD2	TRBJ2-5	TGTGCCAGTCTGAAAAACACGGGAGGGTTCCAAGAGACCCAGTACTTC	CASLKNTGGFQETQYF
-	TRBV10-3	TRBD1	TRBJ2-1	TGTGCCATCAGGGGGGACAGGGTTTTCTACAATGAGCAGTTCTTC	CAIRGDRVFYNEQFF
-	TRBV29-1	TRBD2	TRBJ2-3	TGCAGCGTTGACGGCTACGGGACTAGCGGGACAGCAGATACGCAGTATTTT	CSVDGYGTSGTADTQYF
once	TRBV5-1	TRBD2	TRBJ2-1	TGCGCCAGCAGCTTTACAACTAGCGGGATATTGGGTGAGCAGTTCTTC	CASSFTTSGILGEQFF
-	TRBV15	-	TRBJ2-5	TGTGCCACCAGCAGAGACCCCCAAGAGACCCAGTACTTC	CATSRDPQETQYF
few	TRBV27	TRBD1	TRBJ1-1	TGTGCCAGCAGTTTATCAGGGGGCGGTGAAGCTTTCTTT	CASSLSGGGEAFF
-	TRBV27	-	TRBJ2-5	TGTGCCAGCAGTCCGGACACCAAGGGGCAAGAGACCCAGTACTTC	CASSPDTKGQETQYF
-	TRBV20-1	TRBD2	TRBJ2-1	TGCAGTGCTAGATCCGGCGGGAGCCACCTCAGGATCAATGAGCAGTTCTTC	CSARSGGSHLRINEQFF
few	TRBV5-6	-	TRBJ2-2	TGTGCCAGCAGCTCCGAGGCGGGCGCCCCCGGGGAGCTGTTTTTT	CASSSEAGAPGELFF
few	TRBV2	-	TRBJ2-1	TGTGCCAGCAGTGGATTGGGCAGAAGCTCCTACAATGAGCAGTTCTTC	CASSGLGRSSYNEQFF
-	TRBV29-1	-	TRBJ2-6	TGCAGCGTTTTCGCCACCCGGTCTCAGGGTGGGGCCAACGTCCTGACTTTC	CSVFATRSQGGANVLTF
-	TRBV4-2	-	TRBJ2-7	TGTGCCAGCAGCCAAGAGAGCTCAGCGTCAGCTTTCTCCTACGAGCAGTACTTC	CASSQESSASAFSYEQYF
-	TRBV20-1	TRBD1	TRBJ1-6	TGCAGTGCTCTCCCTCCTGGACAGGGGGTGATTTCACCCCTCCACTTT	CSALPPGQGVISPLHF
-	TRBV12-3/TRBV12-4	TRBD1	TRBJ2-5	TGTGCCAGCAGTTTAACGGACAGGGGGCTAATGGAGACCCAGTACTTC	CASSLTDRGLMETQYF
few	TRBV9	-	TRBJ1-2	TGTGCCAGCAGCGGGCAGGGACGGGGAAACTATGGCTACACCTTC	CASSGQGRGNYGYTF